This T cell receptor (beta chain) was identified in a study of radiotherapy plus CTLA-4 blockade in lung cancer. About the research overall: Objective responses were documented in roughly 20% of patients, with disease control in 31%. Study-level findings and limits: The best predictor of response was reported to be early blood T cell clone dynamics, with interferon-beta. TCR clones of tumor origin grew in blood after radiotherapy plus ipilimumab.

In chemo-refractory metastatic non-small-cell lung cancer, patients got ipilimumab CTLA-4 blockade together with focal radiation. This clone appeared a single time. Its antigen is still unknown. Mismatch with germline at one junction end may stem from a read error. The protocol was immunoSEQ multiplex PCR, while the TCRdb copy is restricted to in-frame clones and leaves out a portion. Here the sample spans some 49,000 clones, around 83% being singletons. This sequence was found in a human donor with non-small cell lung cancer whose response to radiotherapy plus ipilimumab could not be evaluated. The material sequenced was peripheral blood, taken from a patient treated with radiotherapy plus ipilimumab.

The CDR3 bases are TGTGCTAGCAGCGTAAACATGAACACTGAAGCTTTCTTT. Protein product: CASSVNMNTEAFF. The chain carries TRBV7-7 and TRBJ1-1; D is ambiguous. CDR3 length: 13 residues. Germline assignment: CDR1 SSHAT and CDR2 FNYEAQ (reference sequence).